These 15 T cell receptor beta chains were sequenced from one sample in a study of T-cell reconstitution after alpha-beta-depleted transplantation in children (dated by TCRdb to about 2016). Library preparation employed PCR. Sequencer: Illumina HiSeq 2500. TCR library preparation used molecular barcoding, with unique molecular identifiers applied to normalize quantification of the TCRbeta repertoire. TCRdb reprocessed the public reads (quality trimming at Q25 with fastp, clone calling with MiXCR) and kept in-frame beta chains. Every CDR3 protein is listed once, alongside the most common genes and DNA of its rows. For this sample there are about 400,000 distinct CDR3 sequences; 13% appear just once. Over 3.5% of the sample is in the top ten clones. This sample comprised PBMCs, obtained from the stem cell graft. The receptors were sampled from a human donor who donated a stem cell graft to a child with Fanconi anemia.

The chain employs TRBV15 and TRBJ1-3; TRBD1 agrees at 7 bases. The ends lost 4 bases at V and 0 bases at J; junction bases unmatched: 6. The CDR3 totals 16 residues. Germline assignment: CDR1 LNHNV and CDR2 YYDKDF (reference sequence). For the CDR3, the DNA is TGTGCCACCAGCACCGGGGACAGTACCTCTGGAAACACCATATATTTT. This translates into CATSTGDSTSGNTIYF. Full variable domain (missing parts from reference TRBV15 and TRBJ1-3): DAMVIQNPRYQVTQFGKPVTLSCSQTLNHNVMYWYQQKSSQAPKLLFHYYDKDFNNEADTPDNFQSRRPNTSFCFLDIRSPGLGDTAMYLCATSTGDSTSGNTIYFGEGSWLTVV.

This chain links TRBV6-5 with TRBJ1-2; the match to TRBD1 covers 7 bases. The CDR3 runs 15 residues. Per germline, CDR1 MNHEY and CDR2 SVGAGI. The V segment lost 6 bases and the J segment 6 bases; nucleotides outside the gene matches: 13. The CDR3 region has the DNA TGTGCCAGCAGCCGAGATATCCGGGACAGAAATGGCTACACCTTC. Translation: CASSRDIRDRNGYTF.

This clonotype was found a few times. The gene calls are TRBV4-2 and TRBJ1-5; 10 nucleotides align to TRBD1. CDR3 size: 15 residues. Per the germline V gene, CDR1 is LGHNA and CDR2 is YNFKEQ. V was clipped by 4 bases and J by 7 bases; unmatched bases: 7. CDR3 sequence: CASSPGTGVDQPQHF. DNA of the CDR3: TGTGCCAGCAGCCCAGGGACAGGGGTAGACCAGCCCCAGCATTTT.

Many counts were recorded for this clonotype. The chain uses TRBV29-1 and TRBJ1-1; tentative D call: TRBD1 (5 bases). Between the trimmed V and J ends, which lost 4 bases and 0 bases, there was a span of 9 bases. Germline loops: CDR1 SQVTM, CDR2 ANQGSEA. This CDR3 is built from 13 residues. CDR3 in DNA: TGCAGCGTTGCGGGACTCTTGAACACTGAAGCTTTCTTT. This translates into CSVAGLLNTEAFF. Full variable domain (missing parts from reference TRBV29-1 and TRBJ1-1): SAVISQKPSRDICQRGTSLTIQCQVDSQVTMMFWYRQQPGQSLTLIATANQGSEATYESGFVIDKFPISRPNLTFSTLTVSNMSPEDSSIYLCSVAGLLNTEAFFGQGTRLTVV.

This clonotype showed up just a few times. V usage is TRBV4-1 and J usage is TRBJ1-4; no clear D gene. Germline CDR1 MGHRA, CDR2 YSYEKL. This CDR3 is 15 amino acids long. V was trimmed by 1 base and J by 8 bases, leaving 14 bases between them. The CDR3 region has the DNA TGCGCCAGCAGCCAAGGAGGGAAGGTGGCCGAAAAACTGTTTTTT. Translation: CASSQGGKVAEKLFF.

In DNA, the CDR3 is TGTGCCGGCCAGACTAGCGGGGCGCCGTCTACAGGCACCGGGGAGCTGTTTTTT. This translates into CAGQTSGAPSTGTGELFF. The chain carries TRBV12-3 or TRBV12-4 and TRBJ2-2; 11 bases match TRBD2. V lost 11 bases, J lost 4 bases, and 18 bases stayed unmatched. The CDR3 contains 18 residues.

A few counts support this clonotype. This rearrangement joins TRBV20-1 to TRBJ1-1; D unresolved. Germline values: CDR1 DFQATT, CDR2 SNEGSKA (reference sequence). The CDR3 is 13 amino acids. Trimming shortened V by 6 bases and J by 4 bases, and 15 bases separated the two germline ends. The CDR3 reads CSAPNTQSTEAFF. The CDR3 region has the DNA TGCAGTGCCCCGAACACCCAGTCCACTGAAGCTTTCTTT.

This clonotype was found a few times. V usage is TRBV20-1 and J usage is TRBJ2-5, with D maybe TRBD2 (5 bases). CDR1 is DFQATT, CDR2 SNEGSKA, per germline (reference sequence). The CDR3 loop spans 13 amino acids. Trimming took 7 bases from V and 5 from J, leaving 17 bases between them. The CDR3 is CSVAPGSRETQYF. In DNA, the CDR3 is TGCAGTGTAGCCCCGGGGTCGCGGGAGACCCAGTACTTC.

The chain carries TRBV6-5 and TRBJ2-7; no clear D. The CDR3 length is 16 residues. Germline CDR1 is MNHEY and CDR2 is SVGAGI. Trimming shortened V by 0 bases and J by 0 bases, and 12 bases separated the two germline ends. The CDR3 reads CASSYSSGRSSYEQYF. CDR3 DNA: TGTGCCAGCAGTTACTCATCGGGCCGGAGCTCCTACGAGCAGTACTTC.

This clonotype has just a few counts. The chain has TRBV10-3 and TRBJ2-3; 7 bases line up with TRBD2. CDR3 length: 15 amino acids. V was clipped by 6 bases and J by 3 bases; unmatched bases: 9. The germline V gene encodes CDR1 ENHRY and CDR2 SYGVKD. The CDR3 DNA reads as TGTGCCATCAGCGCTGGAGGGGAGGGGACAGATACGCAGTATTTT. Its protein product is CAISAGGEGTDTQYF.

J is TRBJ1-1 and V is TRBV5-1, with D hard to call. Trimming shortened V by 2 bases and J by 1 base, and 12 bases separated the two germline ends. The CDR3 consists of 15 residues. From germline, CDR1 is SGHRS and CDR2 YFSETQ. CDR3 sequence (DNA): TGCGCCAGCAGCTTTGAGCTAAAACCGAACACTGAAGCTTTCTTT. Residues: CASSFELKPNTEAFF. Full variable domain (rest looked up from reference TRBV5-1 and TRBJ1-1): KAGVTQTPRYLIKTRGQQVTLSCSPISGHRSVSWYQQTPGQGLQFLFEYFSETQRNKGNFPGRFSGRQFSNSRSEMNVSTLELGDSALYLCASSFELKPNTEAFFGQGTRLTVV.

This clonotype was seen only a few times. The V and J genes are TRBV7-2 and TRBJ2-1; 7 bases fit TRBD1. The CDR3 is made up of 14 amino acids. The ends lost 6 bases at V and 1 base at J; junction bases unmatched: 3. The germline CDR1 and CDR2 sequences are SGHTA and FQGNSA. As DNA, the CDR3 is TGTGCCAGCAGTCCGGGACAGTCCTACAATGAGCAGTTCTTC. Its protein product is CASSPGQSYNEQFF. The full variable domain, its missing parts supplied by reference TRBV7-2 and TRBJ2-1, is GAGVSQSPSNKVTEKGKDVELRCDPISGHTALYWYRQSLGQGLEFLIYFQGNSAPDKSGLPSDRFSAERTGGSVSTLTIQRTQQEDSAVYLCASSPGQSYNEQFFGPGTRLTVL.

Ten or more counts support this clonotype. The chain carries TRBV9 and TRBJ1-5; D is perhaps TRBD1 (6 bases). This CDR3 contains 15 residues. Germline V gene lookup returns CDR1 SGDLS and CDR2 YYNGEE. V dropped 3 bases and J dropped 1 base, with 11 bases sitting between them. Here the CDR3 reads CASSATGTSNQPQHF. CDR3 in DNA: TGTGCCAGCAGCGCCACAGGGACGAGCAATCAGCCCCAGCATTTT.

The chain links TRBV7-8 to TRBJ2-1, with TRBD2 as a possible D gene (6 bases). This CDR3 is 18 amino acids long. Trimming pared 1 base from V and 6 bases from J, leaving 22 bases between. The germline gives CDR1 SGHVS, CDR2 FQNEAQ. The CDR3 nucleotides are TGTGCCAGCAGCTTAGGAGTAGTTGGCGGGGCCTATCTCAATGAGCAGTTCTTC. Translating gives CASSLGVVGGAYLNEQFF.

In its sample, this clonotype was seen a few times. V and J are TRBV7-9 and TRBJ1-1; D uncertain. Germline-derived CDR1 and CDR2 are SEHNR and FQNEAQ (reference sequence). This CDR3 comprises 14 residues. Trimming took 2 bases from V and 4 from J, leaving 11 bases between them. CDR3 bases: TGTGCCAGCAGCTTACTCAGTTTGGGCACTGAAGCTTTCTTT. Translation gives CASSLLSLGTEAFF. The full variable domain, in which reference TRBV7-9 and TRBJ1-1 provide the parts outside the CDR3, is DTGVSQNPRHKITKRGQNVTFRCDPISEHNRLYWYRQTLGQGPEFLTYFQNEAQLEKSRLLSDRFSAERPKGSFSTLEIQRTEQGDSAMYLCASSLLSLGTEAFFGQGTRLTVV.